This paragraph reports one TCR beta chain. Antigen: not known. Here immunoSEQ multiplex PCR was the method, and the copy in TCRdb shows in-frame clones only, minus some. Of 150,000 to 200,000 clones listed, around 85% are singletons. V gave up 2 bases and J gave up 3 bases, with 13 bases separating them. The CDR3 length is 15 residues. CDR1 and CDR2 (germline): MGHRA, YSYEKL. The data belong to a study of cytomegalovirus exposure and HLA in healthy donors. Broader study findings: The finding came from a later analysis; first-cohort TCR clusters tended to co-occur in the 130 or so validation repertoires. The study designated about 180 TCR beta chains cytomegalovirus-associated. TCR sequences were mostly rare, though some public TCRs occurred in many donors. Reports indicated that the classifier achieved high specificity and sensitivity in diagnosing cytomegalovirus status.

This sequence joins TRBV4-1 and TRBJ1-1, with no clear D. The sequencing sample was made of PBMCs. This TCR derives from a man younger than 35 in good health and CMV-seropositive. The CDR3 sequence: CASSQFDRGDTEAFF. Written as DNA, the CDR3 is TGCGCCAGCAGCCAATTCGACCGCGGGGACACTGAAGCTTTCTTT.